The 16 T cell receptor beta chains below come from one sample, sequenced in a study of blood T cells in healthy people across ages. Primers used in a second PCR of about 6 to 11 cycles were a sample-barcoded 5' primer and a J-beta primer mix. MiXCR was run by TCRdb on the 5' RACE reads, yielding one entry per CDR3 protein. Of around 650,000 distinct CDR3 sequences listed, 35% to 50% are singletons. The specimen was blood. These receptors came from an elderly man in good health.

This clonotype was detected many times. A read error may account for a junction end that differs from germline. The chain couples TRBV7-2 to TRBJ2-3, with 7 positions matching TRBD1. Per germline, CDR1 SGHTA and CDR2 FQGNSA. This CDR3 is built from 17 residues. CDR3 region: CASRLDSGTASTDTQYF. The CDR3 nucleotides read TGTGCCAGCAGGTTAGATTCCGGGACAGCTAGCACAGATACGCAGTATTTT.

In DNA, the CDR3 is TGTGCCAGCAGCAGAGGACTAGCGGGGGGTCGCTACGAGCAGTACTTC. Translation: CASSRGLAGGRYEQYF. The chain recombines TRBV11-3 with TRBJ2-7; 14 bases line up with TRBD2. V lost 5 bases, J lost 3 bases, and 6 bases stayed unmatched. The CDR3 covers 16 residues. Germline V gives CDR1 SGHNT, CDR2 YENEEA.

The sample holds many counts of this clonotype. The rearrangement joins TRBV29-1 to TRBJ1-2, with 8 bases matching TRBD1. The length of the CDR3 is 14 residues. The ends lost 0 bases at V and 1 base at J; junction bases unmatched: 1. Germline CDR1 SQVTM, CDR2 ANQGSEA. CDR3 sequence (DNA): TGCAGCGTTGAAGACAGGGGGCGTAACTATGGCTACACCTTC. Residues: CSVEDRGRNYGYTF.

The chain carries TRBV6-1 and TRBJ2-7; D perhaps matches TRBD1 (5 bases). The germline V gene encodes CDR1 MNHNS and CDR2 SASEGT. The CDR3 has 14 residues. V shed 6 bases and J shed 4 bases, with 16 bases lying between them. CDR3 residues: CASSTGPQGYEQYF. The CDR3 DNA follows: TGTGCCAGCAGCACAGGTCCGCAGGGATACGAGCAGTACTTC.

This clonotype was observed many times. This sequence joins TRBV5-1 and TRBJ2-5; D perhaps matches TRBD2 (6 bases). The end of the DNA is better explained by TRBJ2-7, so the J call may be wrong. The germline V gene encodes CDR1 SGHRS and CDR2 YFSETQ. The CDR3 spans 15 residues. Here the CDR3 DNA reads TGCGCCAGCAGACGGATCGGGGGAGATATTGACGAGCAGTACTTC. Its protein is CASRRIGGDIDEQYF.

This clonotype was counted a few times. V is TRBV20-1 and J is TRBJ1-5, with D unresolved. The CDR3 is made up of 16 amino acids. Per the germline V gene, CDR1 is DFQATT and CDR2 is SNEGSKA (reference sequence). Trimming pared 0 bases from V and 6 bases from J, leaving 18 bases between. The CDR3 loop reads CSARDKGGLLSQPQHF. CDR3 nucleotides: TGCAGTGCTAGAGATAAGGGAGGGCTCCTATCTCAGCCCCAGCATTTT.

The chain has TRBV9 and TRBJ2-3; D might be TRBD1 (6 bases). V lost 3 bases and J lost 0, with 11 bases in between. The CDR3 is made up of 15 amino acids. CDR1 is SGDLS, CDR2 YYNGEE, per germline. The CDR3 coding sequence is TGTGCCAGCAGCGGGACGACAGGTAGCACAGATACGCAGTATTTT. Amino acids: CASSGTTGSTDTQYF.

This clonotype was counted once. Sequence at one end of the junction differs from germline and may be a read error. The DNA of the CDR3 is TGTGCCAACAGCGGACGGGACAGCCCCGGCGAGCAGTACTTC. This codes for CANSGRDSPGEQYF. This chain uses TRBV4-2 with TRBJ2-5; 7 bases agree with TRBD1. The J call is doubtful: the DNA matches TRBJ2-7 better. The CDR3 is 14 residues long. Germline V gene data show CDR1 as LGHNA and CDR2 as YNFKEQ.

This chain joins TRBV10-3 and TRBJ2-1, with 15 bases lining up with TRBD2. The CDR3 length is 19 residues. Germline loops: CDR1 ENHRY, CDR2 SYGVKD. With V trimmed by 2 bases and J by 0 bases, 5 bases remained unmatched. The DNA of the CDR3 is TGTGCCATCAGTGAGCCAGGGACTAGCGGGGGGTACTCCTACAATGAGCAGTTCTTC. This translates into CAISEPGTSGGYSYNEQFF.

The rearrangement links TRBV12-3 or TRBV12-4 to TRBJ1-2; D unresolved. V dropped 2 bases and J dropped 4 bases, with 11 bases sitting between them. This CDR3 region has 14 residues. In DNA, the CDR3 is TGTGCCAGCAGTTTACCACCCGAGAGCTATGGCTACACCTTC. This codes for CASSLPPESYGYTF.

The V call is TRBV20-1, the J call TRBJ2-1; 10 positions match TRBD2. V lost 7 bases and J lost 4; bases outside the gene matches: 10. This CDR3 region has 15 residues. Germline V gene lookup returns CDR1 DFQATT and CDR2 SNEGSKA (reference sequence). The CDR3 DNA reads as TGCAGTGATAGGGCCACTAGCGGGGTTTACAATGAGCAGTTCTTC. It encodes CSDRATSGVYNEQFF.

Comment on this clonotype: One junction end does not reproduce the germline sequence, and a read error may be involved. The chain employs TRBV2 and TRBJ1-2, with D unresolved. Germline CDR1 and CDR2: SNHLY and FYNNEI. CDR3 length equals 12 residues. CDR3 nucleotides: TGTGCCAGCAGTGATTGGCACTATGGCTGCACCTTC. This gives the protein CASSDWHYGCTF.

The chain uses TRBV10-2 and TRBJ1-5; perhaps TRBD1 as D (6 bases). V was trimmed by 3 bases and J by 0 bases, leaving 12 bases between them. Germline V gene sequence: CDR1 WSHSY, CDR2 SAAADI. The CDR3 has 16 amino acids. The CDR3 region is CASSDGTPYSNQPQHF. CDR3 DNA sequence: TGCGCCAGCAGTGACGGGACACCATATAGCAATCAGCCCCAGCATTTT.

The rearrangement uses TRBV20-1 and TRBJ2-3; D is uncertain. Trimming pared 3 bases from V and 2 bases from J, leaving 15 bases between. CDR3 length: 15 amino acids. Germline CDR1 and CDR2: DFQATT and SNEGSKA (reference sequence). CDR3 DNA: TGCAGTGCTAGCTCGGGTGCGGACCTCACAGATACGCAGTATTTT. It codes for CSASSGADLTDTQYF.

This chain joins TRBV7-6 and TRBJ2-1; TRBD2 matches at 9 bases. Trimming took 5 bases from V and 0 from J; bases not matched to a gene: 8. The CDR3 is 17 amino acids. Germline CDR1 SGHVS, CDR2 FNYEAQ. Here the CDR3 DNA reads TGTGCCAGCAGCCACACGGGAGCGGGAGGCTCCTACAATGAGCAGTTCTTC. The encoded protein is CASSHTGAGGSYNEQFF. The full variable domain, in which reference TRBV7-6 and TRBJ2-1 provide the parts outside the CDR3, is GAGVSQSPRYKVTKRGQDVALRCDPISGHVSLYWYRQALGQGPEFLTYFNYEAQQDKSGLPNDRFSAERPEGSISTLTIQRTEQRDSAMYRCASSHTGAGGSYNEQFFGPGTRLTVL.

This clonotype appeared a few times. CDR3 residues: CASTLTAYEQYF. The CDR3 DNA is TGTGCCAGCACCCTCACAGCATACGAGCAGTACTTC. The V and J genes are TRBV27 and TRBJ2-7, with D unresolved. The germline V and J ends were trimmed by 7 bases and 4 bases, with 11 bases remaining between them. The germline gives CDR1 MNHEY, CDR2 SMNVEV (reference sequence). This CDR3 has 12 residues.